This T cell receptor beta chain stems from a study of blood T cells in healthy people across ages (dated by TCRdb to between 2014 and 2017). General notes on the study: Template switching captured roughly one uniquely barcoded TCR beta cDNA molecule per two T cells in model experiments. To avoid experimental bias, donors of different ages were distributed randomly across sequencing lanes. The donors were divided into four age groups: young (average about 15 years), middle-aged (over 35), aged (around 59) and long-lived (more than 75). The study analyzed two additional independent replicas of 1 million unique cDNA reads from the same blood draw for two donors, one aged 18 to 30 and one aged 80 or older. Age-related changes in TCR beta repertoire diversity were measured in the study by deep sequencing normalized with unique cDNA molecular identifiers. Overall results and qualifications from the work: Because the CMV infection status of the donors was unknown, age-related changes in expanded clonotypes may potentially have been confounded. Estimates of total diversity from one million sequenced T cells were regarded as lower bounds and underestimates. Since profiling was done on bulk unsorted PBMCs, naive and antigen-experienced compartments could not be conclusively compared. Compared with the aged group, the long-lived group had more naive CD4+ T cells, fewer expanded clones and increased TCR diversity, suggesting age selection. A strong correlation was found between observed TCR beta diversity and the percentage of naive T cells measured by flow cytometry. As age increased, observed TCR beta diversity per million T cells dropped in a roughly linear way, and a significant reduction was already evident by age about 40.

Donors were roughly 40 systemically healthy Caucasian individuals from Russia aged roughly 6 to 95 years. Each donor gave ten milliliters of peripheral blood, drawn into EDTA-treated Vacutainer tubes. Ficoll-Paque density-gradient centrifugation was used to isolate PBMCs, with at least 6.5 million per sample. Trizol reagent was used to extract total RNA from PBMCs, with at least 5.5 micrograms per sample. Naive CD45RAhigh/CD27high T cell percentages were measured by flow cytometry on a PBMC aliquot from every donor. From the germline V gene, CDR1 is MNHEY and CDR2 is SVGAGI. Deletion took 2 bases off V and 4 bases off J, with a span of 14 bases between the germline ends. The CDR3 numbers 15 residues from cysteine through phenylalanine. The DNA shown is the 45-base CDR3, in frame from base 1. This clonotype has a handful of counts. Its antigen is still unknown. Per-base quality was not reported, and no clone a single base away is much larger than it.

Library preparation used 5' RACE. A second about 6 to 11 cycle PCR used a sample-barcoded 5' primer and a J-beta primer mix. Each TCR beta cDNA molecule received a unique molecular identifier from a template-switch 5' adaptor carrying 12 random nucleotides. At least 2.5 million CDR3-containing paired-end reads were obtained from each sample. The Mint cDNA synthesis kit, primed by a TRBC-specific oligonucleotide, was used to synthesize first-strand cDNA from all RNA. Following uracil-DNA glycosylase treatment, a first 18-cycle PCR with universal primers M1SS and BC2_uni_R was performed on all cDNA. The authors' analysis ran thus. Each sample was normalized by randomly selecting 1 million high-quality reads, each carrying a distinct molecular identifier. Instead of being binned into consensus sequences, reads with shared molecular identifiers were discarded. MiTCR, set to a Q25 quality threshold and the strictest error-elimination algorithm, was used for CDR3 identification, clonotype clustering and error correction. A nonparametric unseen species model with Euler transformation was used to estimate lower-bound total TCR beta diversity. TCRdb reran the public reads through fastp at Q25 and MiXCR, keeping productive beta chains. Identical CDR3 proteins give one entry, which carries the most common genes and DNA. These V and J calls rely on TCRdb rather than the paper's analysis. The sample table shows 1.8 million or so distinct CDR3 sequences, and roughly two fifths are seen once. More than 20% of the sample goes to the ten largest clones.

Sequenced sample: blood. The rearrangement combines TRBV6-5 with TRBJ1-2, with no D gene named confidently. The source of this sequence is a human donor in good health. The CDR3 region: CASSYLRPASYGYTF. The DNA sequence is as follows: TGTGCCAGCAGTTACCTCCGGCCTGCGAGCTATGGCTACACCTTC.